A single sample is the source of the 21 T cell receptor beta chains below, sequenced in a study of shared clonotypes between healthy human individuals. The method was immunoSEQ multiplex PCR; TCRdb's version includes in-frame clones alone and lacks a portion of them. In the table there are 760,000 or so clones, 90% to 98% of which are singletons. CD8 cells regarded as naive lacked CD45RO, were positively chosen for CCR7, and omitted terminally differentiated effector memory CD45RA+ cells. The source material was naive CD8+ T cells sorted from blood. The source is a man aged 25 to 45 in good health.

The DNA of the CDR3 is TGTGCCAGCAGCGGAGGGAGGAAGGGGAGCTCCTACAATGAGCAGTTCTTC. The encoded protein is CASSGGRKGSSYNEQFF. This rearrangement joins TRBV9 to TRBJ2-1; D might be TRBD2 (6 bases). Germline V gene lookup returns CDR1 SGDLS and CDR2 YYNGEE. V lost 3 bases and J 0 bases, leaving 16 bases between the germline ends. This CDR3 has 17 amino acids.

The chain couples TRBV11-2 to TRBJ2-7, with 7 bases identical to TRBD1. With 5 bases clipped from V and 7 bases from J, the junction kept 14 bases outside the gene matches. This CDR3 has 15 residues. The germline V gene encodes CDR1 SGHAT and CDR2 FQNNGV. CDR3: CASSPRGQIKREQYF. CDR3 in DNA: TGTGCCAGCAGCCCACGGGGACAGATAAAAAGGGAGCAGTACTTC.

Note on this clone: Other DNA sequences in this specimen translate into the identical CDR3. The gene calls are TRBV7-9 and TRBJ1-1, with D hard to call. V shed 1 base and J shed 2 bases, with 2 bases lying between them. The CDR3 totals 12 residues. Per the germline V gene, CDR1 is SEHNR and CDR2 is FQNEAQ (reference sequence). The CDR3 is CASSLVNTEAFF. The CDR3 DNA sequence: TGTGCCAGCAGCTTAGTCAACACTGAAGCTTTCTTT.

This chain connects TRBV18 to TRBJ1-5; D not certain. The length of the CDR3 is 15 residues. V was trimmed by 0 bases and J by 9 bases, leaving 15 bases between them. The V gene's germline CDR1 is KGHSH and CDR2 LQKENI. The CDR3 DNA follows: TGTGCCAGCTCACCACCCGGGGAGGACCCACGGCCCCAGCATTTT. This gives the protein CASSPPGEDPRPQHF.

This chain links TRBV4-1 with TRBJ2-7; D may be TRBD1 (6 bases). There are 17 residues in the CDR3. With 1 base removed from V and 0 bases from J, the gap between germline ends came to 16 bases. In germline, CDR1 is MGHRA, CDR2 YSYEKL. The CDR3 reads CASSQVQGGASSYEQYF. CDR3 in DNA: TGCGCCAGCAGCCAAGTTCAAGGGGGTGCGAGCTCCTACGAGCAGTACTTC.

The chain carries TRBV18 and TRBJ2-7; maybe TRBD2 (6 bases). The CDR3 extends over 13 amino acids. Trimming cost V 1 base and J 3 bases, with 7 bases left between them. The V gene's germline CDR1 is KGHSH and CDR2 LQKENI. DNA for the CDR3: TGTGCCAGCTCACCACGGGAGGTCTACGAGCAGTACTTC. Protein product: CASSPREVYEQYF. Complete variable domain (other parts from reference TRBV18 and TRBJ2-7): NAGVMQNPRHLVRRRGQEARLRCSPMKGHSHVYWYRQLPEEGLKFMVYLQKENIIDESGMPKERFSAEFPKEGPSILRIQQVVRGDSAAYFCASSPREVYEQYFGPGTRLTVT.

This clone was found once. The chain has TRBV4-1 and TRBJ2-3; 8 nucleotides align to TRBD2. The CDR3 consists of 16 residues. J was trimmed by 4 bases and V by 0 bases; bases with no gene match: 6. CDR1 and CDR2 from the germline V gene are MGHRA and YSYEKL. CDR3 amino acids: CASSQDTAGAADTQYF. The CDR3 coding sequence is TGCGCCAGCAGCCAAGATACAGCGGGAGCCGCAGATACGCAGTATTTT.

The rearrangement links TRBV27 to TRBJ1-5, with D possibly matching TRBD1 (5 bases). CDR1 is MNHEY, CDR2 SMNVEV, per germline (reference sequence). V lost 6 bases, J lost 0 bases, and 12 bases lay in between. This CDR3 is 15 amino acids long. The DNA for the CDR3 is TGTGCCAGCAGGATTACAGGTAATAGCAATCAGCCCCAGCATTTT. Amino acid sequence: CASRITGNSNQPQHF.

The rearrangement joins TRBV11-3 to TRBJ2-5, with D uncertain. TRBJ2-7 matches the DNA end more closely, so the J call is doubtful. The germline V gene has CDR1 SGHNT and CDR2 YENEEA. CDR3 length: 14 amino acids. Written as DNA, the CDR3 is TGTGCCAGCAGCTTAGCGACTGAAGCCTTCGAGCAGTACTTC. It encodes CASSLATEAFEQYF.

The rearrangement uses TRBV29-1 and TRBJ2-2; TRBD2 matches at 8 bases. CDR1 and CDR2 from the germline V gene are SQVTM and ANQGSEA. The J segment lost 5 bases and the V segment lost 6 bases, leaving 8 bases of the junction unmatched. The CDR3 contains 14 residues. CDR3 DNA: TGCAGCGTCGCCAGCGGGAGAGCAACCGGGGAGCTGTTTTTT. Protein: CSVASGRATGELFF.

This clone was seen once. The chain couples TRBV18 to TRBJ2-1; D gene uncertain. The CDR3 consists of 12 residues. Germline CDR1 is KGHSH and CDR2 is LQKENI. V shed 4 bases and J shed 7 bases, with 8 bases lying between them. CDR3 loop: CASSLSVNEQFF. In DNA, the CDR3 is TGTGCCAGCTCACTTTCAGTAAATGAGCAGTTCTTC.

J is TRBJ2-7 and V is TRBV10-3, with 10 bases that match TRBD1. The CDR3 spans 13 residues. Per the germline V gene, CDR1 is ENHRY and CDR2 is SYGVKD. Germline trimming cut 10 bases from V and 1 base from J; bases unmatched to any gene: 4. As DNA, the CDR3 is TGTGCCACAGGACAGGGGGGATCCTACGAGCAGTACTTC. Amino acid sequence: CATGQGGSYEQYF.

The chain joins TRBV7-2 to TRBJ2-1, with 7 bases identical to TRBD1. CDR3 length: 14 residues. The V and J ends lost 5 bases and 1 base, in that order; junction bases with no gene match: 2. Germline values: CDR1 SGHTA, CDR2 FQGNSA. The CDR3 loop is CASSHRGSYNEQFF. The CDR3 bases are TGTGCCAGCAGCCACAGGGGATCCTACAATGAGCAGTTCTTC.

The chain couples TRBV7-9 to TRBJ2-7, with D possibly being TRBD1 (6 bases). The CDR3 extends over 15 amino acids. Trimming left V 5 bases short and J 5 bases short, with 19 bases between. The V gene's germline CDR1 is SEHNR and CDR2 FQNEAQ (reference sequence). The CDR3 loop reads CASSPNDRFEDEQYF. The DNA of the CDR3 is TGTGCCAGCAGCCCGAACGACAGGTTTGAGGACGAGCAGTACTTC.

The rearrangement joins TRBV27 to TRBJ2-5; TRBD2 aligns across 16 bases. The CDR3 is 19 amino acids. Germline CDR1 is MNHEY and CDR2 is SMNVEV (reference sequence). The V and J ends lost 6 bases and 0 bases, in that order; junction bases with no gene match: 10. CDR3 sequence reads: CASSRKLGTSGRDQETQYF. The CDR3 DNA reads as TGTGCCAGCAGCCGAAAGCTCGGGACTAGCGGGAGGGACCAAGAGACCCAGTACTTC.

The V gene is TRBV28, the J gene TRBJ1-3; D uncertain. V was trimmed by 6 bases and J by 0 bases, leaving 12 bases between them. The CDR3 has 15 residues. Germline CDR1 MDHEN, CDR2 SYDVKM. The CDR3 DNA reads TGTGCCAGCAGCCCCTTTCGGGGCTCTGGAAACACCATATATTTT. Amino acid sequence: CASSPFRGSGNTIYF.

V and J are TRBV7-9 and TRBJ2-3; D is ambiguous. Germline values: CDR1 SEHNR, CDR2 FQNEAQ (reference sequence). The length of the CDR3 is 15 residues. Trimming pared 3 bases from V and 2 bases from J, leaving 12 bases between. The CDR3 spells CASSFPNKDTDTQYF. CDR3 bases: TGTGCCAGCAGCTTCCCGAACAAAGACACAGATACGCAGTATTTT.

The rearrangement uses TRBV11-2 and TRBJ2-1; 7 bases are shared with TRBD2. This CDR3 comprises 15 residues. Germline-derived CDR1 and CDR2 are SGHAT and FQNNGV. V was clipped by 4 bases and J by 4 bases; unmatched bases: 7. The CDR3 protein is CASSWWRETYNEQFF. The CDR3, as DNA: TGTGCCAGCAGCTGGTGGCGGGAGACTTACAATGAGCAGTTCTTC.

In nucleotides, the CDR3 is TGTGCCAGCAGTTTACACCCAACCTACGAGCAGTACTTC. The encoded protein is CASSLHPTYEQYF. This sequence joins TRBV27 and TRBJ2-7; no firm D call. The CDR3 extends over 13 amino acids. Trimming took 2 bases from V and 2 from J, leaving 7 bases between them. The V gene's germline CDR1 is MNHEY and CDR2 SMNVEV (reference sequence).

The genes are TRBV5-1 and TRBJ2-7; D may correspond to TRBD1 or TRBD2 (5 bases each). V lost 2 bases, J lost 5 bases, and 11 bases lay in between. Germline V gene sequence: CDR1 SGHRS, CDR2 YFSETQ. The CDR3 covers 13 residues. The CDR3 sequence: CASSLTGGHEQYF. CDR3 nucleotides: TGCGCCAGCAGCTTAACAGGAGGCCACGAGCAGTACTTC.

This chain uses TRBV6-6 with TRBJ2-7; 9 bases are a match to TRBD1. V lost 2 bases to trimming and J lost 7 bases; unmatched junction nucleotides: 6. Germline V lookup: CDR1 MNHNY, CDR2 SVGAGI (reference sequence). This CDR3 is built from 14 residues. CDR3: CASSYPGTGWEQYF. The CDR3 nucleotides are TGTGCCAGCAGTTACCCGGGGACAGGGTGGGAGCAGTACTTC.